The entry that follows covers one T cell receptor (beta chain) sequence. Its target is unknown. Only in-frame clones appear in the TCRdb table, and some are missing; sequencing was by immunoSEQ multiplex PCR. The table has 35,000 to 40,000 clones, around 85% seen once. The germline V and J ends were trimmed by 1 base and 5 bases, with 8 bases remaining between them. Per germline, CDR1 KGHSH and CDR2 LQKENI. The CDR3 loop spans 13 amino acids. The record originates from a study of radiotherapy plus CTLA-4 blockade in lung cancer. Findings and caveats of the study: An expansion of tumor-derived TCR clones occurred in blood after radiotherapy plus ipilimumab.

The material sequenced was peripheral blood, taken from a patient treated with radiotherapy plus ipilimumab. The sequence derives from a human donor with non-small cell lung cancer who had stable disease on radiotherapy plus ipilimumab. The J gene is TRBJ1-2, the V gene TRBV18; a possible D gene is TRBD1 (5 bases). CDR3 protein: CASSPQGNYGYTF. The CDR3 nucleotides read TGTGCCAGCTCACCACAGGGGAATTATGGCTACACCTTC.